The source of this T cell receptor beta chain is a study of cytomegalovirus exposure and HLA in healthy donors (dated by TCRdb to about 2017). Study-wide context: In an earlier analysis of under 750 of the donors, roughly 300 Gb of sequence data and 95 million to 130 million unique TCR beta sequences from about 179 million T cells were reported. Alongside the repertoire data, information on donor age, sex, ethnicity and CMV serostatus was compiled. Typing coverage differed by locus: A, B, C, DRB1 and DQB1 were typed in about 620-630 donors, DQA1 in 522, DPA1 in some 610, and DPB1 in 400 to 480. Among some 400 genotyped donors of the cohort, an average of roughly 230,000 unique TCR beta nucleotide sequences was sequenced per donor, of which roughly 18% were non-productive. In a later genetic analysis, genome-wide SNP genotypes for about 65% of the roughly 670 donors were used, and that subset was treated as a discovery cohort. To predict cytomegalovirus infection status, the study brought together high-throughput TCR immunosequencing, statistical association of individual TCRs with disease status, and machine learning. A later analysis re-analyzed previously published TCR beta repertoires from 660 or so donors and added high-resolution HLA genotyping to study TCR occurrence patterns. HLA typing covered class I and class II loci at four-digit resolution. The later analysis used no new phenotypic data to find candidate immune exposures, relying instead on TCR beta sequences and their occurrence across donors. An early release covering 550 to 650 HLA-typed donors comprised approximately 300 gigabases of sequencing data and around 86 million unique TCR sequences. In addition to the first cohort of approximately 650 subjects, a separate validation cohort of 130 or so different subjects was used. The study aimed to test whether signatures of past pathogen exposure could be identified by cataloging public T cell receptors. Of the 300 to 400 genotyped donors, about 80% fell in the genetic ancestry cluster associated with self-reported Caucasian donors. The T cell repertoires of several hundred subjects were profiled by immunosequencing and related to cytomegalovirus serostatus. To decide whether each TCR beta V gene segment behaved as functional or pseudogenic, an earlier analysis of approximately 620 of the donors relied on high-throughput TCR beta sequencing. Roughly five DR-DQ haplotypes were treated as single units for association and clustering because of strong linkage in the cohort. Every repertoire in the discovery cohort had been generated on one and the same sequencing platform.

This clone has only one observation. Its antigen has not been determined. It has no much larger one-base neighbor in the sample; base qualities were not kept. The cohort consisted of fewer than 700 healthy bone marrow donors. At the time of sampling, every cohort member was nominally healthy, though immune exposures that went unrecorded were likely present. The donor was CMV seropositive and belonged to the group of about 290 seropositive cohort members. A peripheral blood sample was provided by each donor, and peripheral blood mononuclear cells were used for TCR beta sequencing. The Qiagen DNeasy Blood Extraction Kit was used to extract genomic DNA from the blood cell samples. CDR1 and CDR2 (SGHTS, YDEGEE) derive from the germline V gene. The junction carries 5 bases between V and J, which are trimmed by 1 base and 1 base respectively. Including cysteine and phenylalanine, the CDR3 has 13 amino acids. Only CDR3 DNA is held: 39 bases, read in frame from base 1.

On the study overall, not on this receptor specifically: CMV serostatus was the only immune exposure information available for the cohort. Strong co-occurrence of HLA alleles, especially DR and DQ, made assigning TCR associations to individual alleles difficult. Presence/absence analyses assumed roughly uniform sequencing depth across donors, an assumption that may not hold. Compared with equally common non-associated chains, HLA-associated TCR beta chains in a later analysis were more clonally expanded and had lower generation probabilities. Specific HLA alleles were associated with roughly 16,000 TCR beta sequences at a false discovery rate of 0.05 in a later analysis. Compared with the roughly 700-donor mean, donors in an Asian-associated ancestry cluster had fewer N-insertions in productive TCRs, according to a later genetic analysis. Because HLA typing was missing for some donors at each locus, association tests included only the typed subset. The authors suggested that the approach could potentially be extended to other disease states and immunological phenotypes. The 87-base-pair reads could not distinguish some IMGT-functional V segments, including TRBV6-2 and TRBV6-3, so those segments were excluded. An association between a missense DCLRE1C variant and V-gene and J-gene trimming of TCR beta chains was found in a later genetic analysis and replicated in an independent cohort. The study listed 150 to 200 TCR beta chains as associated with cytomegalovirus. Linkage disequilibrium might explain the correlated functional status among segregating V segments, but an unknown experimental factor could not be excluded. A cluster of highly shared sequence variants was judged likely to represent a technical artifact of the sequencing pipeline. Three of the identified cytomegalovirus-associated TCR beta chains were confirmed in vitro to be specific for cytomegalovirus antigens. A further reported finding was that TCR beta sequences accurately predicted the HLA-A and HLA-B alleles for most subjects in the first cohort. A later analysis found that TCR association rates varied across HLA loci, with DRB1 alleles showing the most associated TCRs and HLA-C alleles the fewest. Cytomegalovirus status was reported to be diagnosed by the classifier with high specificity and sensitivity in both the original and validation cohorts. In this cohort, only TCR beta chains were sequenced, and detectable features were limited by the absence of alpha or paired-chain data. According to a later analysis, most CMV-associated TCR beta chains appeared to be HLA-restricted, and the HLA associations seemed to be driven largely by CMV exposure. Seventeen rarely observed V segments, including chromosome 9 orphons, were excluded from the earlier analysis of approximately 500 of the donors because counts were too low. Most TCR sequences were seen in very few donors, while some public TCRs were found in many individuals. Broadly in line with IMGT annotations, most TCR beta V segments showed up in productive rearrangements about 87% or about 30% of the time in an earlier analysis of several hundred of the donors. A later analysis reported that several top co-occurrence clusters appeared linked to parvovirus B19, influenza, CMV and Epstein-Barr virus.

The protocol used for the library was the immunoSEQ multiplex PCR assay. The multiplex PCR relied on a mix of 60 forward primers for TCR Vbeta segments and 13 reverse primers for TCR Jbeta segments. The CDR3 region of rearranged TCR beta genes was amplified from genomic DNA with a multiplex PCR assay. Amplified TCR beta libraries were sequenced as 87-base-pair reads on the Illumina HiSeq System. The study's processing was this. A later analysis counted tens of millions of unique TCR beta chains across the 550 to 750 repertoires, and some 11 million of these chains were shared by at least two donors. To remove PCR and sequencing errors, raw reads were error-corrected and collapsed into unique sequences using a nearest-neighbor algorithm that merged closely related sequences. To assign V, D and J gene segments, CDR3 sequences were aligned to IMGT reference sequences. For a sequence to be retained, at least a six-nucleotide match to both a V gene segment and a J gene segment was required. Rearrangements were called productive when the CDR3 lacked stop codons and stayed in frame with V and J; all others were non-productive. Following IMGT convention, CDR3 was defined as the stretch from the second conserved V-encoded cysteine up to the conserved J-encoded phenylalanine. Sequences without an unambiguous match to a single V gene segment were excluded from the earlier analysis of a few hundred of the donors. In an earlier analysis of around 590 of the donors, a V segment was called functional when productive rearrangements were above 56.7%, and segregating when the standard deviation between donors exceeded 5%. A statistical classification framework was built to diagnose cytomegalovirus status from the catalog of TCR beta chain sequences. A later analysis assigned V and J genes by comparing TCR nucleotide sequences with IMGT/GENE-DB human TR gene sequences. Using the TCRdist pipeline, a later analysis assigned CDR3 sequences along with most-parsimonious VDJ recombination scenarios. In a later analysis, each TCR beta chain was defined by its CDR3 amino acid sequence together with its V-gene family, and reads lacking a unique V-gene family were excluded. To address suspected cross-contamination and a sequencing artifact, a later analysis removed around 590 highly shared, low-generation-probability nucleotide sequences. In a later analysis, a clonal expansion index for each public chain was calculated from normalized within-repertoire ranks of inferred template counts. In a later analysis, generation probabilities were computed with a VDJ recombination model fitted to out-of-frame rearrangements, and the resulting probabilities were checked against IGoR. In a later analysis, TCR-TCR, TCR-HLA and TCR-CMV co-occurrence was scored with hypergeometric tests, and a repertoire-size bias correction was applied to TCR pairs. A later analysis estimated false discovery rates by permuting HLA or CMV assignments 20 times. In a later analysis, co-occurring TCRs were grouped using DBSCAN, with TCRdist sequence similarity added in when clustering inside HLA-allele-positive subsets. Repertoires with fewer than 30,000 or more than 120,000 public chains were left out of co-occurrence clustering, as were four to six repertoires with anomalous nucleotide sharing. TCRdb holds this immuneACCESS table with in-frame rearrangements only. Some clones are missing; in checked studies, unresolved V genes explain under half, and the rest has no known cause. The V and J calls and clone size come from that table; D and trimming were worked out from the DNA. Present in this sample are 120,000 or so clones, approximately 87% of which were seen just once. Roughly 20% of the sample goes to the ten largest clones.

The specimen sequenced was PBMCs. The chain joins TRBV5-8 to TRBJ1-2; no confident D gene assignment can be made. The sequence came from a young man in good health and CMV-seropositive. The CDR3 region: CASSLYSNYGYTF. In nucleotide form, the sequence is TGTGCCAGCAGCTTGTACAGTAACTATGGCTACACCTTC.